These T cell receptor beta chains were read from a single sample in a study of blood T cell repertoires in COVID-19. Sequencing used immunoSEQ multiplex PCR; TCRdb keeps in-frame clones, though not all of them. In the table there are approximately 63,000 clones, 91% of which are singletons. The sample was peripheral blood. Receptors were obtained from a human donor in a cohort sampled during active COVID-19. CDR3s include the opening cysteine and the closing phenylalanine or tryptophan. D genes are given only for firm matches. Size tells how often a clone was seen (once, few, many) or the class of an expanded clone, and some rows leave it out.

cdr3_aa cdr3_nt cdr3_length j_call clone_size v_call d_call
CASVTRIENIQYF TGTGCCAGCGTTACACGAATCGAAAACATTCAGTACTTC 13 TRBJ2-4 - TRBV28 -
CASGLTGGAGANVLTF TGTGCCAGCGGCTTGACAGGGGGCGCTGGGGCCAACGTCCTGACTTTC 16 TRBJ2-6 - TRBV27 TRBD1
CASSERGTGGSYNEQFF TGTGCCAGCAGTGAACGAGGGACAGGGGGCTCCTACAATGAGCAGTTCTTC 17 TRBJ2-1 - TRBV6-4 TRBD1
CASSLGGALGNEQFF TGTGCCAGCAGTTTGGGGGGGGCCTTGGGTAATGAGCAGTTCTTC 15 TRBJ2-1 - TRBV6-6 -
CASSLGVRGTEAFF TGTGCCAGCAGCTTGGGAGTTCGGGGCACTGAAGCTTTCTTT 14 TRBJ1-1 - TRBV5-5 -
CASSQDYGSGNTIYF TGTGCCAGCAGCCAAGATTACGGGTCTGGAAACACCATATATTTT 15 TRBJ1-3 - TRBV3-1/TRBV3-2 -
CASRALARVEQFF TGCGCCAGCAGGGCACTAGCCCGGGTTGAGCAGTTCTTC 13 TRBJ2-1 once TRBV4-1 -
CASRWGGTYEQYF TGTGCCAGCCGTTGGGGGGGAACCTACGAGCAGTACTTC 13 TRBJ2-7 - TRBV6-5 TRBD2
CASSLAPTGVSEQYF TGCGCCAGCAGCTTGGCCCCGACAGGGGTAAGTGAGCAGTACTTC 15 TRBJ2-7 - TRBV5-1 TRBD1
CSASSHEGLTDTQYF TGCAGTGCCAGTTCCCACGAGGGCCTGACAGATACGCAGTATTTT 15 TRBJ2-3 - TRBV20-1 -
CASSYAGQGEKLFF TGTGCCAGCAGCTACGCGGGACAGGGGGAAAAACTGTTTTTT 14 TRBJ1-4 - TRBV5-6 TRBD1
CASSFDRAEQYF TGTGCCAGCAGCTTCGACAGGGCCGAGCAGTACTTC 12 TRBJ2-7 - TRBV5-8 TRBD1
CASSVGGSSYNSPLHF TGTGCCAGCAGCGTAGGGGGCAGCTCCTATAATTCACCCCTCCACTTT 16 TRBJ1-6 - TRBV9 -
CASSLDSGSAGAFF TGTGCCAGCAGCTTGGATTCCGGATCGGCGGGAGCTTTCTTT 14 TRBJ1-1 - TRBV5-8 -
CASKTESNYGYTF TGTGCCAGCAAGACAGAGAGTAACTATGGCTACACCTTC 13 TRBJ1-2 - TRBV6-6 -
CASSTSTDTQYF TGTGCCAGCTCAACTAGCACAGATACGCAGTATTTT 12 TRBJ2-3 - TRBV12-3/TRBV12-4 -
CSASRRGGEQYF TGCAGTGCTAGTCGGCGGGGGGGAGAGCAGTACTTC 12 TRBJ2-7 - TRBV20-1 TRBD2